One and the same sample provided the 8 T cell receptor beta chains below, sequenced in a study of T-cell reconstitution after alpha-beta-depleted transplantation in children. As it was prepared, the TCRbeta library received unique molecular identifiers. A single record per CDR3 protein comes from TCRdb applying MiXCR to the PCR reads. Of about 200,000 distinct CDR3 sequences listed, roughly 15% are singletons. Sample: PBMCs from the stem cell graft donor, taken from the stem cell graft. The receptor source for this set is a human donor who donated a stem cell graft to a child with acute lymphoblastic leukemia.

There are many counts of this clonotype. J is TRBJ2-1 and V is TRBV7-8; tentative D call: TRBD2 (7 bases). This CDR3 is 15 amino acids long. Germline values: CDR1 SGHVS, CDR2 FQNEAQ. The ends were cut back, 5 bases at V and 10 bases at J, with 21 bases in the middle. In nucleotides, the CDR3 is TGTGCCAGCAGCCCCGATAGGGGGAGGGCCCAGGAGCAGTTCTTC. This codes for CASSPDRGRAQEQFF.

The V gene is TRBV5-1, the J gene TRBJ2-1; 8 bases line up with TRBD1. Germline CDR1 SGHRS, CDR2 YFSETQ. This CDR3 comprises 15 residues. Unmatched junction bases numbered 9, after V lost 5 bases and J lost 5 bases. CDR3 bases: TGCGCCAGCAGTATTATTACAGGGGGGAACAATGAGCAGTTCTTC. Translation gives CASSIITGGNNEQFF.

This clonotype was counted a single time. The CDR3 DNA is TGTGCCAGCAGCCTTATGCCGACAGGGTTTGAGAGTGAAGCTTTCTTT. Amino acid sequence: CASSLMPTGFESEAFF. This rearrangement joins TRBV7-6 to TRBJ1-1; TRBD1 aligns across 7 bases. Germline assignment: CDR1 SGHVS and CDR2 FNYEAQ. The V gene end was trimmed by 5 bases and the J gene end by 7 bases; junction bases not matched to a gene: 16. There are 16 residues in the CDR3.

The chain recombines TRBV4-2 with TRBJ2-7; 12 nucleotides agree with TRBD2. CDR1 is LGHNA and CDR2 is YNFKEQ in the germline V gene. The CDR3 contains 15 residues. Trimming cost V 3 bases and J 4 bases; bases outside gene matches: 4. As DNA, the CDR3 is TGTGCCAGCAGCCAGACACTAGCGGGAGGTTACGAGCAGTACTTC. It encodes CASSQTLAGGYEQYF.

V is TRBV20-1 and J is TRBJ1-1; no clear D gene. In germline, CDR1 is DFQATT, CDR2 SNEGSKA (reference sequence). Between the trimmed V and J ends, which lost 3 bases and 1 base, there was a span of 12 bases. The CDR3 contains 14 residues. CDR3 amino acids: CSASSGHGNTEAFF. CDR3 DNA sequence: TGCAGTGCTAGTAGCGGGCATGGGAACACTGAAGCTTTCTTT.

This clonotype was recorded many times. The V and J genes are TRBV20-1 and TRBJ2-7; TRBD1 matches 7 bases. The germline gives CDR1 DFQATT, CDR2 SNEGSKA (reference sequence). With 6 bases clipped from V and 0 bases from J, the junction kept 8 bases outside the gene matches. This CDR3 is 14 amino acids long. Here the CDR3 reads CSAMTGRISYEQYF. The CDR3 coding sequence is TGCAGTGCGATGACAGGGAGAATCTCCTACGAGCAGTACTTC.

This clonotype was detected a few times. The genes are TRBV9 and TRBJ1-2, with 7 bases matching TRBD1. The V segment lost 0 bases and the J segment 7 bases; nucleotides outside the gene matches: 6. Germline V CDR1 and CDR2: SGDLS, YYNGEE. The CDR3 runs to 14 residues. The CDR3 nucleotides are TGTGCCAGCAGCGTAGGACAGGGTGCGGGTGGCTACACCTTC. Translated, it gives CASSVGQGAGGYTF.

This clonotype was counted ten times or more. The CDR3 reads CASSLGDRDVYEQYF. In DNA, the CDR3 is TGTGCCAGCAGCTTGGGGGACAGGGACGTTTACGAGCAGTACTTC. V gene TRBV5-8 combines with J gene TRBJ2-7, with TRBD1 identical over 9 bases. V dropped 0 bases and J dropped 4; count of bases not matched to a gene: 5. Germline lookup yields CDR1 SGHTS and CDR2 YDEGEE. CDR3 length: 15 residues.